The 13 T cell receptor beta chains reported below all come from one sample, sequenced in a study of blood T cell repertoires in COVID-19 (dated by TCRdb to between 2020 and 2021). Library construction relied on the immunoSEQ multiplex PCR assay. Drawn from immuneACCESS, this table holds only the in-frame rearrangements with V and J called that TCRdb kept. Clones are partly lost; checked studies trace under half to an unresolved V gene and leave the rest unexplained. This sample lists 140,000 to 150,000 clones; roughly 79% were detected once. The leading ten clones occupy 1.9% of the sample. The sequencing input was peripheral blood. These receptors were obtained from an older woman with acute or convalescent COVID-19.

The chain uses TRBV7-8 and TRBJ2-7, with D perhaps TRBD2 (7 bases). Germline-derived CDR1 and CDR2 are SGHVS and FQNEAQ. The V end lost 2 bases, the J end lost 2 bases, and 13 bases lay between the germline ends. The CDR3 is made up of 15 amino acids. The CDR3 region is CASSLTGRGPYEQYF. The DNA for the CDR3 is TGTGCCAGCAGCTTAACAGGGAGGGGTCCCTACGAGCAGTACTTC.

This chain joins TRBV7-9 and TRBJ2-2, with TRBD2 as a possible D gene (5 bases). The germline CDR1 and CDR2 sequences are SEHNR and FQNEAQ (reference sequence). V shed 2 bases and J shed 2 bases, with 12 bases lying between them. The CDR3 is made up of 16 amino acids. For the CDR3, the DNA is TGTGCCAGCAGCTTACCCAGCGGAGTTAACACCGGGGAGCTGTTTTTT. Amino acids: CASSLPSGVNTGELFF.

V and J are TRBV6-5 and TRBJ2-7; 15 bases are shared with TRBD2. Per germline, CDR1 MNHEY and CDR2 SVGAGI. CDR3 size: 16 residues. The J segment lost 1 base and the V segment lost 2 bases, leaving 0 bases of the junction unmatched. The CDR3 region is CASSYGLAGGSYEQYF. The CDR3 nucleotides read TGTGCCAGCAGTTACGGACTAGCGGGAGGGTCCTACGAGCAGTACTTC.

The gene calls are TRBV15 and TRBJ2-5; 7 positions match TRBD2. CDR1 LNHNV and CDR2 YYDKDF come from the germline V gene (reference sequence). Losses at the gene ends were 6 bases for V and 2 bases for J; bases not matched to a gene: 3. This CDR3 is 13 amino acids long. The chain's CDR3 is CATRTAGQETQYF. DNA of the CDR3: TGTGCCACCAGAACAGCGGGACAAGAGACCCAGTACTTC.

This clone was counted at least ten times. The DNA for the CDR3 is TGTGCCAGCAGTGGACCGGGACAGGGGTCGAGGAACACTGAAGCTTTCTTT. Translating it yields CASSGPGQGSRNTEAFF. This rearrangement joins TRBV2 to TRBJ1-1; 10 bases agree with TRBD1. Germline V lookup: CDR1 SNHLY, CDR2 FYNNEI. The trim removed 4 bases at V and 1 base at J, leaving 9 bases unmatched. The CDR3 totals 17 residues.

The J gene is TRBJ1-1, the V gene TRBV28; no reliable D call. The CDR3 runs to 12 residues. V was shortened by 5 bases and J by 1 base, with 5 bases between the two germline ends. Per the germline V gene, CDR1 is MDHEN and CDR2 is SYDVKM. The CDR3: CASSAGNTEAFF. Here the CDR3 DNA reads TGTGCCAGCAGTGCAGGGAACACTGAAGCTTTCTTT.

This clone came up once. V gene TRBV28 combines with J gene TRBJ2-1, with D perhaps TRBD2 (6 bases). This CDR3 has 13 residues. Germline-derived CDR1 and CDR2 are MDHEN and SYDVKM. The ends were cut back, 6 bases at V and 7 bases at J, with 13 bases in the middle. As DNA, the CDR3 is TGTGCCAGCAGCGGGGGTTCGGGGAATGAGCAGTTCTTC. Residues: CASSGGSGNEQFF.

The gene calls are TRBV4-2 and TRBJ2-1, with 13 nucleotides matching TRBD2. The ends lost 3 bases at V and 6 bases at J; junction bases unmatched: 5. CDR3 length: 16 amino acids. From germline, CDR1 is LGHNA and CDR2 YNFKEQ. DNA of the CDR3: TGTGCCAGCAGCCACGTGACTAGCGGGAGGTCCAATGAGCAGTTCTTC. It codes for CASSHVTSGRSNEQFF.

The chain uses TRBV2 and TRBJ2-3, with D maybe TRBD2 (5 bases). The germline CDR1 and CDR2 sequences are SNHLY and FYNNEI. The CDR3 is made up of 14 amino acids. CDR3 in DNA: TGTGCGAACCGTGGGAGCGAGAGTAGGTATACGCAGTATTTT. It translates to CANRGSESRYTQYF.

The V and J genes are TRBV7-6 and TRBJ2-1; TRBD1 agrees at 8 bases. With 1 base clipped from V and 7 bases from J, the junction kept 6 bases outside the gene matches. The CDR3 has 15 residues. Germline V gene lookup returns CDR1 SGHVS and CDR2 FNYEAQ. The CDR3 spells CASSLGWTGRNEQFF. As DNA, the CDR3 is TGTGCCAGCAGCTTAGGTTGGACAGGGCGAAATGAGCAGTTCTTC.

V is TRBV7-9 and J is TRBJ1-3; the D is unclear. Per the germline V gene, CDR1 is SEHNR and CDR2 is FQNEAQ (reference sequence). Trimming cost V 6 bases and J 5 bases, with 5 bases left between them. The length of the CDR3 is 11 residues. CDR3 nucleotides: TGTGCCAGCAGTTTCAGAAACACCATATATTTT. It codes for CASSFRNTIYF.

The chain joins TRBV30 to TRBJ1-1; D uncertain. Germline CDR1 and CDR2: GTSNPN and SVGIG (reference sequence). This CDR3 is built from 13 residues. V was pared by 4 bases and J by 1 base, with 10 bases between. In DNA, the CDR3 is TGTGCCTGGACCCGACAAACGAACACTGAAGCTTTCTTT. This sequence encodes CAWTRQTNTEAFF. The full variable domain, rest sourced from reference TRBV30 and TRBJ1-1, is SQTIHQWPATLVQPVGSPLSLECTVEGTSNPNLYWYRQAAGRGLQLLFYSVGIGQISSEVPQNLSASRPQDRQFILSSKKLLLSDSGFYLCAWTRQTNTEAFFGQGTRLTVV.

The chain joins TRBV15 to TRBJ1-3; 9 bases are a match to TRBD1. V shed 1 base, J shed 2 bases, and the junction held 3 bases outside the gene matches. This CDR3 spans 16 amino acids. The V gene's germline CDR1 is LNHNV and CDR2 YYDKDF (reference sequence). CDR3 amino acids: CATSRAGDRAGNTIYF. CDR3 nucleotide sequence: TGTGCCACCAGCAGAGCGGGGGACAGGGCTGGAAACACCATATATTTT.